This T cell receptor (beta chain) came from a study of cytomegalovirus exposure and HLA in healthy donors. The study, taken as a whole, reports: Researchers reportedly found TCR beta sequences accurately predicted most subjects' HLA-A and HLA-B alleles.

About this clone: What it binds is not known.

Use of 60 Vbeta and 13 Jbeta primers characterized the PCR. Sequencing used immunoSEQ multiplex PCR; TCRdb keeps in-frame clones, though not all of them. The sample carries over 100,000 clones, 74% recorded once. This CDR3 has 14 amino acids. The J segment lost 0 bases and the V segment lost 5 bases, leaving 2 bases of the junction unmatched. Per the germline V gene, CDR1 is LGHNA and CDR2 is YNFKEQ. This TCR came from a human donor in good health. The rearrangement joins TRBV4-2 to TRBJ1-1; TRBD1 matches at 8 bases. The specimen sequenced was PBMCs. The CDR3 region is CASSSTGVNTEAFF. CDR3 coding DNA: TGTGCCAGCAGCTCGACAGGGGTGAACACTGAAGCTTTCTTT.